These T cell receptor beta chains were read from a single sample in a study of blood T cell repertoires in COVID-19. Clones were read by immunoSEQ multiplex PCR, and TCRdb kept only the in-frame ones, dropping some. Here the sample spans some 110,000 clones, roughly 84% being singletons. Sequencing input: peripheral blood. The receptors derive from a man in his 60s with acute or convalescent COVID-19. The CDR3 runs from the conserved cysteine through the conserved F or W. The D gene is left open where the match is weak. The size field is filled for only some rows; it gives once, few, many or a size class.

size | D | J | V | CDR3 | DNA
NA | TRBD2 | TRBJ2-7 | TRBV7-8 | CASSLMAGGRSYEQYF | TGTGCCAGCAGCTTAATGGCGGGAGGGCGGTCCTACGAGCAGTACTTC
NA | TRBD2 | TRBJ2-1 | TRBV5-1 | CASSWGLAGGREQFF | TGCGCCAGCAGCTGGGGACTAGCGGGAGGGCGGGAGCAGTTCTTC
NA | TRBD1 | TRBJ2-5 | TRBV5-4 | CASSTGTGGLGETQYF | TGTGCCAGCAGTACCGGGACAGGGGGCTTAGGGGAGACCCAGTACTTC
NA | NA | TRBJ2-3 | TRBV21-1 | CANRPPGGDTQYF | TGTGCCAACCGCCCCCCGGGAGGAGATACGCAGTATTTT
few | NA | TRBJ1-1 | TRBV27 | CASRPEGGRRSTEAFF | TGTGCCAGCCGACCTGAGGGGGGGCGGAGGAGCACTGAAGCTTTCTTT
NA | TRBD1 | TRBJ1-5 | TRBV30 | CAWSDRGAVGNQPQHF | TGTGCCTGGTCGGACAGGGGGGCGGTGGGCAATCAGCCCCAGCATTTT
few | TRBD1 | TRBJ1-5 | TRBV18 | CASSPTGEDQPQHF | TGTGCCAGCTCACCTACAGGGGAGGATCAGCCCCAGCATTTT
NA | TRBD2 | TRBJ2-5 | TRBV3-1/TRBV3-2 | CASSQDPSGRAGTQYF | TGTGCCAGCAGCCAAGATCCTAGCGGGAGGGCCGGGACCCAGTACTTC
NA | NA | TRBJ1-1 | TRBV3-1/TRBV3-2 | CASSQEAENTEAFF | TGTGCCAGCAGCCAAGAGGCGGAGAACACTGAAGCTTTCTTT
NA | TRBD2 | TRBJ2-7 | TRBV28 | CASSLLDGGGRYEQYF | TGTGCCAGCAGCCTGCTTGATGGCGGGGGGCGCTACGAGCAGTACTTC
NA | NA | TRBJ2-2 | TRBV4-1 | CASSQETVETGELFF | TGCGCCAGCAGCCAAGAGACAGTTGAGACCGGGGAGCTGTTTTTT
NA | TRBD1 | TRBJ1-3 | TRBV11-2 | CASSPGGSGNTIYF | TGTGCCAGCAGCCCAGGGGGCTCTGGAAACACCATATATTTT
once | TRBD1 | TRBJ1-2 | TRBV27 | CASRRTGGVDGYTF | TGTGCCAGCAGACGGACAGGGGGCGTCGATGGCTACACCTTC
NA | NA | TRBJ1-2 | TRBV28 | CASSLGNRADGYTF | TGTGCCAGCAGTTTAGGTAACAGGGCGGATGGCTACACCTTC
NA | NA | TRBJ2-1 | TRBV4-2 | CASSQGPGSHNEQFF | TGTGCCAGCAGCCAAGGTCCGGGGAGCCACAATGAGCAGTTCTTC
NA | NA | TRBJ1-5 | TRBV2 | CASSLGLNQPQHF | TGTGCCAGCAGTTTGGGACTCAATCAGCCCCAGCATTTT
NA | NA | TRBJ1-1 | TRBV6-5 | CASGATANTEAFF | TGTGCCAGCGGGGCGACAGCGAACACTGAAGCTTTCTTT
NA | NA | TRBJ1-1 | TRBV7-9 | CASTWTENTEAFF | TGTGCCAGCACCTGGACAGAGAACACTGAAGCTTTCTTT
NA | TRBD2 | TRBJ2-1 | TRBV19 | CASSRPGLAGGPDEQFF | TGTGCCAGTAGTCGCCCGGGACTAGCGGGAGGGCCAGATGAGCAGTTCTTC
few | TRBD1 | TRBJ2-7 | TRBV11-2 | CASSWQGAYMDEQYF | TGTGCCAGCAGCTGGCAGGGGGCCTATATGGACGAGCAGTACTTC
NA | NA | TRBJ2-7 | TRBV7-9 | CASSLDRSSYEQYF | TGTGCCAGCAGCTTAGACAGGAGCTCCTACGAGCAGTACTTC
NA | NA | TRBJ1-6 | TRBV5-1 | CASSLAENSPLHF | TGCGCCAGCAGCTTGGCCGAGAATTCACCCCTCCACTTT
NA | NA | TRBJ1-2 | TRBV29-1 | CSVEDPYGYTF | TGCAGCGTTGAAGATCCTTATGGCTACACCTTC
NA | NA | TRBJ1-2 | TRBV28 | CASSKGVYGYTF | TGTGCCAGTTCGAAAGGGGTCTATGGCTACACCTTC
NA | TRBD2 | TRBJ2-2 | TRBV5-1 | CASSLGLAALEELFF | TGCGCCAGCAGCTTGGGGCTAGCGGCCCTCGAGGAGCTGTTTTTT
NA | NA | TRBJ2-3 | TRBV5-4 | CASTVGGAVGTDTQYF | TGTGCCAGCACCGTTGGGGGGGCCGTGGGCACAGATACGCAGTATTTT
NA | NA | TRBJ1-2 | TRBV7-2 | CASSLVAIGQRVNYGYTF | TGTGCCAGCAGCTTAGTGGCGATCGGGCAGAGGGTGAACTATGGCTACACCTTC
few | TRBD2 | TRBJ2-5 | TRBV19 | CASSIGGRGPETQYF | TGTGCCAGTAGTATAGGCGGGAGGGGTCCAGAGACCCAGTACTTC
NA | NA | TRBJ2-3 | TRBV9 | CASSAEGLSTDTQYF | TGTGCCAGCAGCGCCGAGGGCCTTAGCACAGATACGCAGTATTTT
NA | TRBD1 | TRBJ1-2 | TRBV7-9 | CASSARGEIGYTF | TGTGCCAGCAGCGCCAGGGGGGAAATCGGCTACACCTTC
NA | NA | TRBJ2-3 | TRBV10-1 | CASSESASSSTDTQYF | TGCGCCAGCAGTGAGTCGGCTAGCAGTAGCACAGATACGCAGTATTTT
once | NA | TRBJ2-7 | TRBV4-2 | CASSRGGQSYEQYF | TGTGCCAGCAGTCGGGGAGGCCAATCCTACGAGCAGTACTTC
NA | TRBD1 | TRBJ2-3 | TRBV5-4 | CASSHRQGGRTDTQYF | TGTGCCAGCAGCCACCGACAGGGGGGACGCACAGATACGCAGTATTTT
few | NA | TRBJ1-6 | TRBV2 | CASSRGKYENSPLHF | TGTGCCAGCAGCCGAGGGAAATACGAAAATTCACCCCTCCACTTT
NA | TRBD1 | TRBJ1-4 | TRBV7-2 | CASSPRQGGGKLFF | TGTGCCAGCAGCCCTCGACAGGGTGGCGGAAAACTGTTTTTT
NA | NA | TRBJ1-2 | TRBV18 | CASSPFGRGDGSYTF | TGTGCCAGCTCACCATTTGGCAGGGGCGATGGTAGCTACACCTTC
NA | NA | TRBJ1-2 | TRBV27 | CASSAGQKNSYGYTF | TGTGCCAGCAGTGCCGGACAGAAGAACTCATATGGCTACACCTTC
NA | NA | TRBJ2-3 | TRBV29-1 | CSVDGGASDTQYF | TGCAGCGTCGACGGTGGGGCGTCAGATACGCAGTATTTT
NA | NA | TRBJ2-3 | TRBV5-1 | CASSLTGYGTDTQYF | TGCGCCAGCAGCCTAACAGGGTACGGCACAGATACGCAGTATTTT
NA | TRBD1 | TRBJ2-1 | TRBV5-6 | CASSLVLGQGVSNEQFF | TGTGCCAGCAGCTTGGTTCTGGGACAGGGGGTCTCCAATGAGCAGTTCTTC
NA | TRBD1 | TRBJ2-2 | TRBV19 | CASSIQGAPTGELFF | TGTGCCAGTAGTATTCAGGGGGCGCCGACCGGGGAGCTGTTTTTT
NA | TRBD2 | TRBJ2-2 | TRBV5-1 | CASSLSVSLADTNTGELFF | TGCGCCAGCAGCTTATCGGTCTCGCTAGCGGACACGAACACCGGGGAGCTGTTTTTT